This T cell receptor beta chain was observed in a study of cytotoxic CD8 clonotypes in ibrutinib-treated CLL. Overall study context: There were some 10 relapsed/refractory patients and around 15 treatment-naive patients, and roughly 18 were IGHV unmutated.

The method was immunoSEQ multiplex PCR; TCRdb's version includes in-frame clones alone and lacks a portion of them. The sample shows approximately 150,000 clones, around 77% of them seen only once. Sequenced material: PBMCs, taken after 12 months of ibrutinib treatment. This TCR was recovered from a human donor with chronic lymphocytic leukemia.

The CDR3 protein is CASSELLANNEQFF. The CDR3 DNA reads as TGTGCCAGCAGTGAATTACTTGCGAACAATGAGCAGTTCTTC. This chain connects TRBV2 to TRBJ2-1; D unclear. CDR3 size: 14 residues. Trimming cost V 2 bases and J 5 bases, with 10 bases left between them. The germline V gene has CDR1 SNHLY and CDR2 FYNNEI.